This T cell receptor (beta chain) appears in the sequencing data of a study of blood T cell repertoires in COVID-19. Across the whole study: The United States, Italy and Spain supplied acute and convalescent COVID-19 samples. Sample material is recorded as cDNA or gDNA derived from T cells, B-cell-depleted T cells, or PBMCs.

Seattle patient enrollment occurred during active infection, with longitudinal follow-up thereafter. Original handling: Estimates of nucleated cell counts were drawn from the amplification of reference gene primers. Sequencing used immunoSEQ multiplex PCR; TCRdb keeps in-frame clones, though not all of them. Clone size and V and J calls were adopted from that table, with D and trimming inferred from the DNA. The table records approximately 88,000 clones, approximately 80% of them present only once. The CDR3 runs to 15 residues. V shed 7 bases and J 4 bases; nucleotides not matched to a gene: 11. Germline-derived CDR1 and CDR2 are MNHEY and SVGAGI.

The sequence came from a man in his 70s with COVID-19, enrolled during active disease. The sequencing sample was made of peripheral blood. The chain joins TRBV6-5 to TRBJ1-2; 8 bases align to TRBD1. The CDR3 DNA is TGTGCCAGCAAAAGGACAGGGCGGTTCGTCTATGGCTACACCTTC. It translates to CASKRTGRFVYGYTF.